These 30 T cell receptor beta chains came from one sample sequenced in a study of beta chain features in type 1 diabetes. Expressed TCRB transcripts were sequenced, since all the RNA that had been isolated was reverse transcribed. The assay was immunoSEQ multiplex PCR, and TCRdb's table has in-frame clones only and misses some. Of around 500,000 clones detected, approximately 30% appear once; the ten largest clones hold about 0.06%. Sequenced input: naive CD4+ T cells from blood. These receptors were collected from a man between 18 and 35 years old in good health.

The chain recombines TRBV30 with TRBJ1-1; a possible D gene is TRBD1 (5 bases). The germline V gene encodes CDR1 GTSNPN and CDR2 SVGIG (reference sequence). V was clipped by 0 bases and J by 1 base, with 15 bases between them. The CDR3 runs to 16 residues. The CDR3: CAWSVLWGRRNTEAFF. In nucleotides, the CDR3 is TGTGCCTGGAGTGTACTTTGGGGCCGAAGGAACACTGAAGCTTTCTTT. Looking up the rest from reference TRBV30 and TRBJ1-1 gives the full variable domain: SQTIHQWPATLVQPVGSPLSLECTVEGTSNPNLYWYRQAAGRGLQLLFYSVGIGQISSEVPQNLSASRPQDRQFILSSKKLLLSDSGFYLCAWSVLWGRRNTEAFFGQGTRLTVV.

This rearrangement joins TRBV7-3 to TRBJ2-3; the match to TRBD1 covers 7 bases. CDR3 size: 16 residues. The germline CDR1 and CDR2 sequences are SGHTA and FQGTGA. Losses at the gene ends were 5 bases for V and 1 base for J; bases not matched to a gene: 9. The CDR3 sequence is CASSPTTGAGTDTQYF. CDR3 sequence (DNA): TGTGCCAGCAGCCCAACCACAGGGGCTGGCACAGATACGCAGTATTTT.

This CDR3 reads CAIRPSAYNEQFF. CDR3 bases: TGTGCCATCAGGCCTAGCGCCTACAATGAGCAGTTCTTC. V is TRBV10-3 and J is TRBJ2-1, with TRBD2 as a possible D gene (6 bases). The CDR3 has 13 amino acids. Trimming took 6 bases from V and 2 from J, leaving 8 bases between them. Germline CDR1 reads ENHRY; CDR2 reads SYGVKD.

This rearrangement joins TRBV7-3 to TRBJ2-4; D is ambiguous. CDR3 length: 11 residues. Germline V gene lookup returns CDR1 SGHTA and CDR2 FQGTGA. Deletions cut 6 bases from V and 8 bases from J, with 8 bases between. DNA of the CDR3: TGTGCCAGCAGTTTGAGAGACATTCAGTACTTC. This encodes CASSLRDIQYF.

This clone appeared a single time. The CDR3 loop is CASSATGTGGEQYF. In DNA, the CDR3 is TGTGCCAGCAGCGCGACCGGGACAGGGGGTGAGCAGTACTTC. The V and J genes are TRBV9 and TRBJ2-7, with 11 bases fitting TRBD1. CDR1 is SGDLS, CDR2 YYNGEE, per germline. This CDR3 is 14 amino acids long. Unmatched junction bases numbered 6, after V lost 3 bases and J lost 7 bases.

The V gene is TRBV30, the J gene TRBJ2-1; a weak D match, TRBD1 (8 bases). Trimming took 3 bases from V and 7 from J, leaving 19 bases between them. The V gene's germline CDR1 is GTSNPN and CDR2 SVGIG (reference sequence). This CDR3 spans 15 amino acids. In DNA, the CDR3 is TGTGCCTGGAGAGGCGGACAGGGAGGGAGAAATGAGCAGTTCTTC. Translating it yields CAWRGGQGGRNEQFF.

The rearrangement uses TRBV7-8 and TRBJ2-7; D is perhaps TRBD2 (5 bases). The CDR3 length is 14 residues. V lost 1 base and J lost 5, with 12 bases in between. Looked up from germline, CDR1 is SGHVS and CDR2 is FQNEAQ. The DNA for the CDR3 is TGTGCCAGCAGCTTAGGGCCTCCGGGGAACGAGCAGTACTTC. This gives the protein CASSLGPPGNEQYF.

V usage is TRBV27 and J usage is TRBJ2-7, with D possibly being TRBD1 or TRBD2 (6 bases each). V was trimmed by 7 bases and J by 5 bases, leaving 12 bases between them. Germline assignment: CDR1 MNHEY and CDR2 SMNVEV (reference sequence). CDR3 length: 12 residues. This chain's CDR3 is CASKRGADEQYF. The CDR3, as DNA: TGTGCCAGCAAGAGGGGGGCCGACGAGCAGTACTTC.

Details on this clone: This same CDR3 is encoded by further DNA sequences in the sample. The chain uses TRBV29-1 and TRBJ1-1, with D hard to call. The CDR3 totals 11 residues. Germline values: CDR1 SQVTM, CDR2 ANQGSEA. V was pared by 1 base and J by 5 bases, with 5 bases between. The DNA for the CDR3 is TGCAGCGTTGAAGGAGGTACTGAAGCTTTCTTT. It encodes CSVEGGTEAFF.

This clone was counted only a few times. The chain has TRBV30 and TRBJ1-3; D is uncertain. Germline CDR1 GTSNPN, CDR2 SVGIG (reference sequence). V gave up 3 bases and J gave up 1 base, with 7 bases separating them. This CDR3 has 13 residues. This CDR3 reads CAWRAQSGNTIYF. The CDR3 DNA is TGTGCCTGGAGAGCACAGTCTGGAAACACCATATATTTT.

This clone was detected a few times. The rearrangement uses TRBV7-9 and TRBJ2-3, with 11 bases matching TRBD1. The CDR3 runs to 14 residues. Germline V CDR1 and CDR2: SEHNR, FQNEAQ (reference sequence). Trimming removed 4 bases from V and 6 bases from J; junction bases left unmatched: 3. The CDR3 DNA sequence: TGTGCCAGCAGCTCGAGGACAGGGGGCGATACGCAGTATTTT. The encoded protein is CASSSRTGGDTQYF.

This clone was observed a few times. The DNA of the CDR3 is TGTGCCTGGACGGAGAAACGCACTGAAGCTTTCTTT. Its protein product is CAWTEKRTEAFF. V usage is TRBV30 and J usage is TRBJ1-1, with no clear D. The CDR3 is 12 amino acids. Trimming left V 4 bases short and J 4 bases short, with 10 bases between. Germline V gives CDR1 GTSNPN, CDR2 SVGIG (reference sequence).

CDR3 residues: CAGRDRGTDTQYF. For the CDR3, the DNA is TGTGCCGGCCGGGACAGGGGCACAGATACGCAGTATTTT. The chain links TRBV6-1 to TRBJ2-3; 9 bases map to TRBD1. Losses at the gene ends were 11 bases for V and 1 base for J; bases not matched to a gene: 4. The germline V gene has CDR1 MNHNS and CDR2 SASEGT. The CDR3 runs to 13 residues.

In regard to this clone: Other DNA sequences in the same sample also yield this CDR3. This chain uses TRBV7-9 with TRBJ2-5; D call uncertain. The CDR3 is 11 amino acids. Trimming stripped 4 bases from V and 7 bases from J, with 7 bases between. Germline V gene lookup returns CDR1 SEHNR and CDR2 FQNEAQ (reference sequence). In nucleotides, the CDR3 is TGTGCCAGCAGCTATGGTGGGACCCAGTACTTC. Translated, it gives CASSYGGTQYF.

Regarding this clone: Other DNA sequences of this sample code for an identical CDR3. The chain uses TRBV29-1 and TRBJ2-2; 9 bases align to TRBD1. The CDR3 is made up of 13 amino acids. The germline gives CDR1 SQVTM, CDR2 ANQGSEA. V trimming: 6 bases; J trimming: 5 bases; junction bases outside the gene matches: 4. CDR3 residues: CSVGTGRTGELFF. The CDR3 coding sequence is TGCAGCGTGGGGACAGGGAGGACCGGGGAGCTGTTTTTT.

This clone appeared a few times. J is TRBJ1-2 and V is TRBV9, with D maybe TRBD1 (5 bases). Germline V CDR1 and CDR2: SGDLS, YYNGEE. This CDR3 has 15 residues. V was shortened by 1 base and J by 4 bases, with 14 bases between the two germline ends. CDR3 sequence (DNA): TGTGCCAGCAGCGTATTTCAGGGCATGGCCTATGGCTACACCTTC. Translating it yields CASSVFQGMAYGYTF. Complete variable domain (other parts from reference TRBV9 and TRBJ1-2): DSGVTQTPKHLITATGQRVTLRCSPRSGDLSVYWYQQSLDQGLQFLIQYYNGEERAKGNILERFSAQQFPDLHSELNLSSLELGDSALYFCASSVFQGMAYGYTFGSGTRLTVV.

This clone has more than one count but fewer than ten. The identical CDR3 is also encoded by other nucleotide sequences in the sample. The genes are TRBV28 and TRBJ2-1; unclear D gene. V was clipped by 6 bases and J by 7 bases, with 10 bases between them. From germline, CDR1 is MDHEN and CDR2 SYDVKM. The CDR3 runs 12 residues. Here the CDR3 DNA reads TGTGCCAGCAGCCTCCTAGGAAATGAGCAGTTCTTC. It specifies CASSLLGNEQFF.

The chain carries TRBV7-6 and TRBJ2-4; perhaps TRBD2 as D (6 bases). CDR1 SGHVS and CDR2 FNYEAQ come from the germline V gene. The CDR3 has 13 residues. V was shortened by 1 base and J by 13 bases, with 14 bases between the two germline ends. The DNA for the CDR3 is TGTGCCAGCAGCTTAGATGGAGGGCAGCCGCAGTACTTC. It specifies CASSLDGGQPQYF.

For the CDR3, the DNA is TGTGCCACCAGCATGGAGAGCTCCTACGAGCAGTACTTC. Translation gives CATSMESSYEQYF. V gene TRBV15 combines with J gene TRBJ2-7, with no clear D. This CDR3 has 13 amino acids. Germline values: CDR1 LNHNV, CDR2 YYDKDF (reference sequence). The ends were cut back, 4 bases at V and 0 bases at J, with 7 bases in the middle.

This clone has only a few counts. Other DNA variants within this sample encode the same CDR3. The chain uses TRBV9 and TRBJ2-1, with 8 bases that match TRBD2. Trimming cost V 0 bases and J 1 base; bases outside gene matches: 3. CDR1 is SGDLS, CDR2 YYNGEE, per germline. The CDR3 is 16 amino acids. The CDR3 reads CASSVVSGSSYNEQFF. Here the CDR3 DNA reads TGTGCCAGCAGCGTAGTGAGCGGGAGTTCCTACAATGAGCAGTTCTTC.

J is TRBJ2-7 and V is TRBV10-3, with 8 bases identical to TRBD2. The CDR3 length is 14 residues. Germline CDR1 and CDR2: ENHRY and SYGVKD. J lost 5 bases, V lost 10 bases, and 13 bases had no gene match. The CDR3 here is CATRFQRESDEQYF. In DNA, the CDR3 is TGTGCCACCCGGTTCCAGCGGGAGTCTGACGAGCAGTACTTC.

This clone was seen more than once but under ten times. The chain uses TRBV10-3 and TRBJ2-2; 8 nucleotides agree with TRBD1. CDR1 is ENHRY, CDR2 SYGVKD, per germline. V dropped 10 bases and J dropped 5; count of bases not matched to a gene: 6. CDR3 length: 13 amino acids. In nucleotides, the CDR3 is TGTGCCACCGCAGGGGGCTCTACCGGGGAGCTGTTTTTT. It yields the protein CATAGGSTGELFF.

Written as DNA, the CDR3 is TGTGCCAGCTCCCAGACGGTCTACGAGCAGTACTTC. It is translated as CASSQTVYEQYF. This chain uses TRBV18 with TRBJ2-7; no reliable D call. Germline values: CDR1 KGHSH, CDR2 LQKENI. V lost 6 bases and J lost 3, with 9 bases in between. The CDR3 loop spans 12 amino acids.

This clone was detected only a few times. V and J are TRBV7-2 and TRBJ2-5; 14 bases are shared with TRBD2. Germline V CDR1 and CDR2: SGHTA, FQGNSA. The V gene end was trimmed by 4 bases and the J gene end by 2 bases; junction bases not matched to a gene: 3. The CDR3 spans 16 residues. For the CDR3, the DNA is TGTGCCAGCAGCTCGGGACTAGCGGGAGATCAAGAGACCCAGTACTTC. Translating gives CASSSGLAGDQETQYF.

The chain is built from TRBV2 and TRBJ1-2; no reliable D call. Germline V CDR1 and CDR2: SNHLY, FYNNEI. The CDR3 covers 12 residues. Trimming shortened V by 0 bases and J by 4 bases, and 3 bases separated the two germline ends. The CDR3 region has the DNA TGTGCCAGCAGTGAAGCCGGCTATGGCTACACCTTC. As protein: CASSEAGYGYTF.

This clone was seen a few times. Other DNA sequences within the sample encode an identical CDR3. The rearrangement joins TRBV30 to TRBJ1-5; unclear D gene. CDR1 GTSNPN and CDR2 SVGIG come from the germline V gene (reference sequence). This CDR3 is 13 amino acids long. V lost 2 bases and J lost 0, with 5 bases in between. The CDR3 nucleotides read TGTGCCTGGAGTCTCGATAGCAATCAGCCCCAGCATTTT. Encoded protein: CAWSLDSNQPQHF.

The chain uses TRBV6-1 and TRBJ2-1, with TRBD2 identical over 14 bases. Germline assignment: CDR1 MNHNS and CDR2 SASEGT. Losses at the gene ends were 6 bases for V and 7 bases for J; bases not matched to a gene: 5. The CDR3 has 15 residues. CDR3 sequence: CASRAGTSGSNEQFF. DNA for the CDR3: TGTGCCAGCAGGGCCGGGACTAGCGGGAGTAATGAGCAGTTCTTC.

This clone has just a few counts. The gene calls are TRBV25-1 and TRBJ2-3, with D possibly TRBD2 on 6 matching bases. CDR3 size: 13 residues. The germline V gene encodes CDR1 MGHDK and CDR2 SYGVNS. V was shortened by 5 bases and J by 0 bases, with 6 bases between the two germline ends. The CDR3 sequence is CASSSGSTDTQYF. Here the CDR3 DNA reads TGTGCCAGCAGTAGCGGGAGCACAGATACGCAGTATTTT.

The chain has TRBV9 and TRBJ2-5; TRBD1 or TRBD2 may be the D gene (6 bases each). From germline, CDR1 is SGDLS and CDR2 YYNGEE. The CDR3 consists of 14 residues. V gave up 0 bases and J gave up 7 bases, with 13 bases separating them. CDR3 region: CASSVEMEGGTQYF. The CDR3 DNA reads as TGTGCCAGCAGCGTAGAGATGGAGGGGGGGACCCAGTACTTC. Full variable domain (remainder filled in from reference TRBV9 and TRBJ2-5): DSGVTQTPKHLITATGQRVTLRCSPRSGDLSVYWYQQSLDQGLQFLIQYYNGEERAKGNILERFSAQQFPDLHSELNLSSLELGDSALYFCASSVEMEGGTQYFGPGTRLLVL.

The sample holds a few counts of this clone. The chain uses TRBV10-3 and TRBJ2-7; D may match TRBD1 or TRBD2 (5 bases each). The V end lost 0 bases, the J end lost 2 bases, and 14 bases lay between the germline ends. CDR1 and CDR2 (germline): ENHRY, SYGVKD. This CDR3 has 16 amino acids. This CDR3 is CAISESGGRSTYEQYF. The CDR3 DNA sequence: TGTGCCATCAGTGAGTCTGGGGGACGGAGTACCTACGAGCAGTACTTC.